The 8 T cell receptor beta chains reported below all come from one sample, sequenced in a study of shared clonotypes between healthy human individuals. TCRdb's copy holds only in-frame clones and misses some; the assay was immunoSEQ multiplex PCR. This table holds around 370,000 clones, about 96% found once. The sequencing input was memory CD8+ T cells sorted from blood. Subset of the sample: CD45RO+ cells pooled with CCR7-negative TemRA cells. The receptors derive from a man aged 30 to 39 in good health.

This chain connects TRBV19 to TRBJ2-1; D is ambiguous. CDR3 length: 15 amino acids. Germline-derived CDR1 and CDR2 are LNHDA and SQIVND (reference sequence). Trimming stripped 1 base from V and 4 bases from J, with 11 bases between. The CDR3 region has the DNA TGTGCCAGTAGTATAGGCGCGTACCTTTACAATGAGCAGTTCTTC. Amino acid sequence: CASSIGAYLYNEQFF.

The chain is built from TRBV30 and TRBJ1-1; 9 positions match TRBD1. The CDR3 totals 14 residues. The J segment lost 1 base and the V segment lost 2 bases, leaving 2 bases of the junction unmatched. Germline V gene sequence: CDR1 GTSNPN, CDR2 SVGIG (reference sequence). Here the CDR3 reads CAWSTGGANTEAFF. As DNA, the CDR3 is TGTGCCTGGAGTACAGGGGGCGCGAACACTGAAGCTTTCTTT.

This chain joins TRBV27 and TRBJ2-6; TRBD1 might be the D (6 bases). The CDR3 is 14 residues long. Between the trimmed V and J ends, which lost 6 bases and 3 bases, there was a span of 9 bases. The germline gives CDR1 MNHEY, CDR2 SMNVEV (reference sequence). The DNA of the CDR3 is TGTGCCAGCAGCCCCAGGGGTGGGGCCAACGTCCTGACTTTC. This gives the protein CASSPRGGANVLTF.

The rearrangement links TRBV11-2 to TRBJ1-1; D gene uncertain. The CDR3 is 12 residues long. V was shortened by 3 bases and J by 2 bases, with 4 bases between the two germline ends. Per germline, CDR1 SGHAT and CDR2 FQNNGV. The CDR3 nucleotides are TGTGCCAGCAGCTTGACAAACACTGAAGCTTTCTTT. As protein: CASSLTNTEAFF.

The V call is TRBV7-8, the J call TRBJ2-7, with D possibly matching TRBD2 (6 bases). Trimming took 0 bases from V and 5 from J, leaving 17 bases between them. The CDR3 consists of 16 residues. Germline V lookup: CDR1 SGHVS, CDR2 FQNEAQ. Here the CDR3 reads CASSLASLPGSDEQYF. DNA of the CDR3: TGTGCCAGCAGCTTAGCCTCTCTTCCCGGGAGCGACGAGCAGTACTTC.

The chain combines TRBV15 with TRBJ2-5; D remains unclear. Germline CDR1 LNHNV, CDR2 YYDKDF (reference sequence). The CDR3 spans 14 residues. V was shortened by 5 bases and J by 2 bases, with 12 bases between the two germline ends. CDR3 region: CATSPDHNQETQYF. In DNA form, the CDR3 reads TGTGCCACCAGCCCGGACCATAATCAAGAGACCCAGTACTTC.

This chain uses TRBV4-1 with TRBJ2-5, with D tentatively TRBD2 (5 bases). Per germline, CDR1 MGHRA and CDR2 YSYEKL. The CDR3 is 15 residues long. The germline V and J ends were trimmed by 0 bases and 4 bases, with 12 bases remaining between them. The CDR3 coding sequence is TGCGCCAGCAGCCAAGATCCGGTAGGAGGAGAGACCCAGTACTTC. This codes for CASSQDPVGGETQYF.

The V and J genes are TRBV18 and TRBJ1-5; 8 positions match TRBD1. The J segment lost 7 bases and the V segment lost 6 bases, leaving 5 bases of the junction unmatched. Germline V gene sequence: CDR1 KGHSH, CDR2 LQKENI. This CDR3 has 13 residues. The CDR3 DNA is TGTGCCAGCTCGCCTGACAGGGGCCAGCCCCAGCATTTT. It encodes CASSPDRGQPQHF.